Listed here are 6 T cell receptor beta chains from one sample, sequenced in a study of Ad26.COV2.S vaccination and SARS-CoV-2 variants. Method: immunoSEQ multiplex PCR; TCRdb's copy keeps in-frame clones and lacks some. The sample carries 300,000 to 500,000 clones, about nine tenths recorded once. The treatment denotes: about 20 received Ad26.COV2.S at low or high dose, single or two shots; 5 received placebo; per-sample allocation not given. Samples analyzed were those drawn on day 63 after the first vaccine or placebo injection. The sample in question was peripheral blood, obtained in a trial of Ad26.COV2.S vaccine versus placebo. These receptors originate from a person between 18 and 60 years old who received the Ad26.COV2.S COVID-19 vaccine or a placebo.

The gene calls are TRBV19 and TRBJ1-5; 9 bases align to TRBD1. This CDR3 has 16 residues. J gave up 4 bases and V 3 bases, and 7 bases lay outside the gene matches. Germline V CDR1 and CDR2: LNHDA, SQIVND (reference sequence). CDR3 sequence reads: CASSIGPGQGNQPQHF. CDR3 nucleotides: TGTGCCAGTAGTATCGGACCGGGACAGGGTAATCAGCCCCAGCATTTT.

V usage is TRBV6-5 and J usage is TRBJ2-7, with TRBD1 matching 9 bases. The CDR3 runs 15 residues. Unmatched junction bases numbered 12, after V lost 7 bases and J lost 5 bases. Looked up from germline, CDR1 is MNHEY and CDR2 is SVGAGI. The CDR3 sequence is CASTGPGTGQHEQYF. The CDR3 DNA sequence: TGTGCCAGCACCGGACCCGGGACAGGGCAACACGAGCAGTACTTC.

The chain joins TRBV3-1 (or the pseudogene TRBV3-2) to TRBJ1-1, with 7 positions matching TRBD1. Looked up from germline, CDR1 is LGHDT and CDR2 is YNNKEL (reference sequence). V lost 3 bases and J lost 4; bases outside the gene matches: 11. This CDR3 has 16 amino acids. The CDR3 coding sequence is TGTGCCAGCAGCCAGAGACAGGGATTCCTGGGCACTGAAGCTTTCTTT. It yields the protein CASSQRQGFLGTEAFF.

The V call is TRBV7-9, the J call TRBJ1-6, with D unclear. V shed 3 bases and J shed 0 bases, with 6 bases lying between them. CDR1 and CDR2 (germline): SEHNR, FQNEAQ (reference sequence). The CDR3 sequence is 15 residues long. DNA for the CDR3: TGTGCCAGCAGCTTGTTAAGCTCCTATAATTCACCCCTCCACTTT. It translates to CASSLLSSYNSPLHF.

Comment on this clone: This CDR3 is missing its conserved last phenylalanine or tryptophan, likely due to a read error. No DNA is shown, since the ends of the CDR3 on it are uncertain; the CDR3 is the one TCRdb lists. The V gene is TRBV28, the J gene TRBJ1-5; TRBD1 is the table's D call, not checked against the DNA. The CDR3 numbers 13 amino acids, ends counted. Germline values: CDR1 MDHEN, CDR2 SYDVKM. The CDR3 loop is CASFAPGQGSVYV.

This chain links TRBV7-8 with TRBJ1-5; D is possibly TRBD1 (6 bases). This CDR3 spans 20 amino acids. Germline loops: CDR1 SGHVS, CDR2 FQNEAQ. V was cut by 4 bases and J by 2 bases, with 27 bases left in between. The CDR3 nucleotides are TGTGCCAGCAGCTCAAGGGACTGGGGAGGGGGAATAAAGGGCAATCAGCCCCAGCATTTT. It encodes CASSSRDWGGGIKGNQPQHF. Supplemented by reference TRBV7-8 and TRBJ1-5, the full variable domain reads GAGVSQSPRYKVAKRGQDVALRCDPISGHVSLFWYQQALGQGPEFLTYFQNEAQLDKSGLPSDRFFAERPEGSVSTLKIQRTQQEDSAVYLCASSSRDWGGGIKGNQPQHFGDGTRLSIL.